One and the same sample provided the 30 T cell receptor beta chains below, sequenced in a study of cytomegalovirus exposure and HLA in healthy donors listed by TCRdb under 2017. Libraries came from the immunoSEQ multiplex PCR assay. For the multiplex PCR, a mixture combining 60 forward primers for TCR Vbeta segments and 13 reverse primers for TCR Jbeta segments was used. The source is immuneACCESS, and TCRdb retained only in-frame sequences with V and J called. Part of the clones is not carried over; for the studies checked, unresolved V genes explain less than half of this, and the remainder is unexplained. In all, the sample holds under 200,000 clones, and over 60% of those were seen once. The ten most abundant clones make up about 1.6% of the sample. Sequencing was carried out using PBMCs. The receptors here all came from a girl aged 5 to 17 in good health and CMV-seronegative.

This clone was found a few times. This chain connects TRBV9 to TRBJ2-5; 10 bases line up with TRBD2. The CDR3 has 16 amino acids. CDR1 SGDLS and CDR2 YYNGEE come from the germline V gene. After removal of 4 bases from V and 0 bases from J, the junction contained 6 bases not matched to a gene. The CDR3 sequence: CASSPVAGGYQETQYF. The CDR3 DNA reads as TGTGCCAGCAGCCCCGTAGCGGGGGGATACCAAGAGACCCAGTACTTC.

This clone was counted only a few times. V and J are TRBV18 and TRBJ1-4; no clear D gene. Germline CDR1 is KGHSH and CDR2 is LQKENI. V was cut by 0 bases and J by 5 bases, with 10 bases left in between. CDR3 length: 15 residues. This CDR3 is CASSPPGVPNEKLFF. DNA of the CDR3: TGTGCCAGCTCACCACCCGGGGTGCCGAATGAAAAACTGTTTTTT.

This chain joins TRBV5-1 and TRBJ2-2; TRBD2 matches 8 bases. The CDR3 has 18 residues. V was clipped by 1 base and J by 7 bases; unmatched bases: 15. In germline, CDR1 is SGHRS, CDR2 YFSETQ. The DNA for the CDR3 is TGCGCCAGCAGCTTGACCCCTTTCAGCGGGGGTGAGATCGGGGAGCTGTTTTTT. It specifies CASSLTPFSGGEIGELFF.

This clone appeared once. The chain combines TRBV7-9 with TRBJ1-5, with 8 nucleotides matching TRBD1. CDR1 and CDR2 (germline): SEHNR, FQNEAQ (reference sequence). The CDR3 length is 17 residues. The V and J ends lost 0 bases and 2 bases, in that order; junction bases with no gene match: 6. The CDR3 DNA reads as TGTGCCAGCAGCTTAGCATCAGGGGGCGAGGGCAATCAGCCCCAGCATTTT. Encoded protein: CASSLASGGEGNQPQHF. The whole variable domain, filled in from reference TRBV7-9 and TRBJ1-5, reads DTGVSQNPRHKITKRGQNVTFRCDPISEHNRLYWYRQTLGQGPEFLTYFQNEAQLEKSRLLSDRFSAERPKGSFSTLEIQRTEQGDSAMYLCASSLASGGEGNQPQHFGDGTRLSIL.

The chain recombines TRBV6-1 with TRBJ1-1; no clear D gene. The CDR3 runs 13 residues. Trimming took 9 bases from V and 0 from J, leaving 11 bases between them. Germline V gives CDR1 MNHNS, CDR2 SASEGT. CDR3 nucleotide sequence: TGTGCCAGTCCAGGTTGGATGAACACTGAAGCTTTCTTT. This sequence encodes CASPGWMNTEAFF.

The chain recombines TRBV5-6 with TRBJ2-1; no clear D. The CDR3 runs 12 residues. Germline CDR1 SGHDT, CDR2 YYEEEE. V was shortened by 0 bases and J by 9 bases, with 7 bases between the two germline ends. In DNA form, the CDR3 reads TGTGCCAGCAGCTTGGATAGGAGTGAGCAGTTCTTC. Translation gives CASSLDRSEQFF.

The CDR3 here is CASSLFVGQGRNGYTF. In nucleotides, the CDR3 is TGTGCCAGCAGCTTGTTCGTTGGACAGGGAAGGAATGGCTACACCTTC. The chain uses TRBV5-4 and TRBJ1-2; 8 nucleotides match TRBD1. V lost 1 base to trimming and J lost 6 bases; unmatched junction nucleotides: 11. CDR3 length equals 16 residues. From germline, CDR1 is SGHNT and CDR2 YYREEE (reference sequence).

In this sample, this clone turned up a few times. This chain connects TRBV7-3 to TRBJ1-1; weak D call: TRBD1 (5 bases). The CDR3 is made up of 13 amino acids. V was clipped by 5 bases and J by 4 bases, with 11 bases between them. Looked up from germline, CDR1 is SGHTA and CDR2 is FQGTGA. The CDR3 spells CASSRDGGTEAFF. For the CDR3, the DNA is TGTGCCAGCAGCCGAGACGGGGGCACTGAAGCTTTCTTT.

The chain employs TRBV19 and TRBJ1-6, with 9 bases matching TRBD1. Germline-derived CDR1 and CDR2 are LNHDA and SQIVND (reference sequence). The CDR3 has 17 residues. Unmatched junction bases numbered 9, after V lost 3 bases and J lost 6 bases. The CDR3: CASSIAAGTGRNSPLHF. In DNA, the CDR3 is TGTGCCAGTAGTATTGCCGCCGGGACAGGGCGTAATTCACCCCTCCACTTT.

V gene TRBV18 combines with J gene TRBJ2-5, with 8 bases lining up with TRBD2. Per the germline V gene, CDR1 is KGHSH and CDR2 is LQKENI. Trimming at V came to 5 bases and at J to 1 base, leaving 3 bases not matched to a gene. This CDR3 is built from 14 residues. The CDR3 reads CASSSAGGQETQYF. CDR3 bases: TGTGCCAGCTCATCCGCGGGGGGCCAAGAGACCCAGTACTTC.

A few counts support this clone. The V and J genes are TRBV27 and TRBJ1-6; 9 bases align to TRBD1. Germline assignment: CDR1 MNHEY and CDR2 SMNVEV (reference sequence). The trim removed 3 bases at V and 9 bases at J, leaving 12 bases unmatched. This CDR3 contains 17 residues. The CDR3 here is CASSFMARTGAGSPLHF. The CDR3 DNA sequence: TGTGCCAGCAGTTTTATGGCACGGACAGGGGCAGGTTCACCCCTCCACTTT.

The V gene is TRBV5-3, the J gene TRBJ1-2; D call uncertain. TRBV5-3 belongs to the ORF category, with a function that is uncertain. This CDR3 has 14 amino acids. V lost 4 bases and J 8 bases, leaving 18 bases between the germline ends. The CDR3 is CARSVTWACWGYTF. The CDR3 region has the DNA TGTGCCAGAAGCGTAACCTGGGCCTGTTGGGGCTACACCTTC.

The count of this clone is one. The chain carries TRBV28 and TRBJ1-1; unclear D gene. V lost 1 base to trimming and J lost 0 bases, with 9 bases between them. Germline assignment: CDR1 MDHEN and CDR2 SYDVKM. This CDR3 is 15 amino acids long. The CDR3 DNA sequence: TGTGCCAGCAGTTTATCGCAGGTAGTGAACACTGAAGCTTTCTTT. Amino acids: CASSLSQVVNTEAFF.

The chain carries TRBV27 and TRBJ1-2; 7 bases align to TRBD1. Trimming took 1 base from V and 10 from J; bases not matched to a gene: 6. Looked up from germline, CDR1 is MNHEY and CDR2 is SMNVEV (reference sequence). This CDR3 is built from 13 residues. The CDR3 is CASSLWPTGDYTF. The CDR3, as DNA: TGTGCCAGCAGTTTATGGCCTACAGGGGACTACACCTTC.

The chain joins TRBV5-4 to TRBJ1-2; D unresolved. V lost 5 bases to trimming and J lost 4 bases, with 9 bases between them. Per the germline V gene, CDR1 is SGHNT and CDR2 is YYREEE (reference sequence). The CDR3 totals 12 residues. The CDR3 protein is CASSGVTYGYTF. DNA for the CDR3: TGTGCCAGCAGTGGAGTTACCTATGGCTACACCTTC.

Only a few counts were recorded for this clone. The chain combines TRBV7-9 with TRBJ1-1; TRBD1 agrees at 9 bases. In germline, CDR1 is SEHNR, CDR2 FQNEAQ (reference sequence). The junction had 4 bases not matched to a gene; V was cut back by 5 bases and J by 3 bases. This CDR3 spans 14 amino acids. The CDR3 sequence is CASSLRDRDTEAFF. CDR3 sequence (DNA): TGTGCCAGCAGCCTCCGGGACAGGGACACTGAAGCTTTCTTT.

The rearrangement uses TRBV6-5 and TRBJ1-2; 7 bases map to TRBD1. The ends lost 4 bases at V and 0 bases at J; junction bases unmatched: 2. Germline V gives CDR1 MNHEY, CDR2 SVGAGI. The CDR3 spans 14 residues. The CDR3, as DNA: TGTGCCAGCAGTTCGACAGGGCCTAACTATGGCTACACCTTC. Protein product: CASSSTGPNYGYTF.

The chain links TRBV6-5 to TRBJ2-5, with D perhaps matching TRBD2 (6 bases). With 6 bases removed from V and 5 bases from J, the gap between germline ends came to 13 bases. The germline V gene encodes CDR1 MNHEY and CDR2 SVGAGI. The CDR3 covers 13 residues. The CDR3 spells CASRQEGFETQYF. The CDR3 DNA follows: TGTGCCAGCAGACAGGAGGGGTTTGAGACCCAGTACTTC.

This CDR3 is CASTQEGHQPQHF. CDR3 coding DNA: TGTGCCAGCACCCAGGAAGGTCATCAGCCCCAGCATTTT. The rearrangement joins TRBV6-1 to TRBJ1-5; no reliable D call. V gave up 7 bases and J gave up 5 bases, with 12 bases separating them. Germline V gives CDR1 MNHNS, CDR2 SASEGT. The CDR3 covers 13 residues.

The chain carries TRBV19 and TRBJ2-5; 11 bases fit TRBD2. CDR1 LNHDA and CDR2 SQIVND come from the germline V gene (reference sequence). The CDR3 is made up of 13 amino acids. J lost 5 bases, V lost 6 bases, and 2 bases had no gene match. CDR3 sequence (DNA): TGTGCCAGTAGGACTAGCGGGGTTGAGACCCAGTACTTC. Its protein is CASRTSGVETQYF. Variable domain in full (rest from reference TRBV19 and TRBJ2-5): DGGITQSPKYLFRKEGQNVTLSCEQNLNHDAMYWYRQDPGQGLRLIYYSQIVNDFQKGDIAEGYSVSREKKESFPLTVTSAQKNPTAFYLCASRTSGVETQYFGPGTRLLVL.

The CDR3 here is CASRLYSGNTIYF. CDR3 DNA sequence: TGTGCCAGCAGACTTTACTCTGGAAACACCATATATTTT. The rearrangement uses TRBV6-5 and TRBJ1-3; D not resolved. The CDR3 is 13 residues long. Germline V gives CDR1 MNHEY, CDR2 SVGAGI. V was pared by 6 bases and J by 0 bases, with 6 bases between.

V usage is TRBV27 and J usage is TRBJ1-5; weak D call: TRBD1 (5 bases). Trimming shortened V by 0 bases and J by 9 bases, and 21 bases separated the two germline ends. This CDR3 spans 17 amino acids. Germline assignment: CDR1 MNHEY and CDR2 SMNVEV (reference sequence). For the CDR3, the DNA is TGTGCCAGCAGTTTATCGTCGGGGGGGTACAGCCATTGGCCCCAGCATTTT. This sequence encodes CASSLSSGGYSHWPQHF.

This chain uses TRBV4-1 with TRBJ1-2, with a possible D match to TRBD1 (5 bases). CDR1 MGHRA and CDR2 YSYEKL come from the germline V gene. The ends were cut back, 1 base at V and 3 bases at J, with 15 bases in the middle. The CDR3 extends over 16 amino acids. In nucleotides, the CDR3 is TGCGCCAGCAGCCAAGTGCGAGGCGGGGGTGACTATGGCTACACCTTC. Amino acids: CASSQVRGGGDYGYTF.

The chain uses TRBV7-2 and TRBJ1-5; D uncertain. The CDR3 sequence is 15 residues long. Deletions cut 2 bases from V and 2 bases from J, with 10 bases between. CDR1 SGHTA and CDR2 FQGNSA come from the germline V gene. The CDR3 spells CASSLTLQGNQPQHF. CDR3 DNA: TGTGCCAGCAGCTTAACCCTCCAGGGCAATCAGCCCCAGCATTTT.

The chain recombines TRBV10-1 with TRBJ1-1; no reliable D call. Germline CDR1 WNHNN, CDR2 SYGVQD (reference sequence). V lost 3 bases to trimming and J lost 4 bases, with 9 bases between them. The CDR3 runs 13 residues. CDR3 amino acids: CASSDRGFTEAFF. As DNA, the CDR3 is TGCGCCAGCAGTGATAGAGGATTCACTGAAGCTTTCTTT.

This clone was detected a few times. J is TRBJ1-2 and V is TRBV7-9, with 8 nucleotides matching TRBD1. Germline V gene sequence: CDR1 SEHNR, CDR2 FQNEAQ (reference sequence). With V trimmed by 4 bases and J by 8 bases, 6 bases remained unmatched. The CDR3 consists of 13 residues. The CDR3 bases are TGTGCCAGCAGCTCGGACAGGGTCTTCGGCTACACCTTC. It encodes CASSSDRVFGYTF.

V is TRBV28 and J is TRBJ2-5, with 7 bases that match TRBD2. The CDR3 totals 15 residues. Germline-derived CDR1 and CDR2 are MDHEN and SYDVKM. After removal of 6 bases from V and 1 base from J, the junction contained 8 bases not matched to a gene. CDR3 loop: CASRIKTGGQETQYF. The CDR3 coding sequence is TGTGCCAGCAGGATCAAGACGGGGGGCCAAGAGACCCAGTACTTC.

This chain uses TRBV19 with TRBJ2-7, with a tentative D call TRBD2 (6 bases). Germline V gene data show CDR1 as LNHDA and CDR2 as SQIVND (reference sequence). V was clipped by 5 bases and J by 4 bases, with 12 bases between them. CDR3 length: 13 amino acids. CDR3 DNA: TGTGCCAGTAGTCGGGACTTCCAGTACGAGCAGTACTTC. The encoded protein is CASSRDFQYEQYF.

The rearrangement uses TRBV12-5 and TRBJ2-1; TRBD2 agrees at 7 bases. Trimming took 1 base from V and 6 from J; bases not matched to a gene: 15. This CDR3 spans 18 amino acids. Germline-derived CDR1 and CDR2 are LGHNT and FRNRAP. The CDR3 spells CASGLGLGGSRSVNEQFF. In DNA, the CDR3 is TGTGCTAGTGGTTTGGGTCTGGGGGGGAGTAGGTCCGTCAATGAGCAGTTCTTC.

This chain uses TRBV7-6 with TRBJ2-7, with D uncertain. This CDR3 has 12 residues. V lost 5 bases, J lost 3 bases, and 8 bases lay in between. Looked up from germline, CDR1 is SGHVS and CDR2 is FNYEAQ. DNA for the CDR3: TGTGCCAGCAGCCCTTCTTACTACGAGCAGTACTTC. This sequence encodes CASSPSYYEQYF. Looking up the rest from reference TRBV7-6 and TRBJ2-7 gives the full variable domain: GAGVSQSPRYKVTKRGQDVALRCDPISGHVSLYWYRQALGQGPEFLTYFNYEAQQDKSGLPNDRFSAERPEGSISTLTIQRTEQRDSAMYRCASSPSYYEQYFGPGTRLTVT.